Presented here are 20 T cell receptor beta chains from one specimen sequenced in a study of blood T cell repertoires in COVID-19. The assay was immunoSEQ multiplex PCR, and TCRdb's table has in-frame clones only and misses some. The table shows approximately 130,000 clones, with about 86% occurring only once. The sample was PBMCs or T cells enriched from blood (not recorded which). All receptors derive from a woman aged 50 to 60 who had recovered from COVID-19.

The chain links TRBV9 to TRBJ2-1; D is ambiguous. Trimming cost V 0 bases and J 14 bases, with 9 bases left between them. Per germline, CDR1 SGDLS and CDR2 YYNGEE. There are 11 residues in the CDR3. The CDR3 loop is CASSVGNSKFF. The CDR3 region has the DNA TGTGCCAGCAGCGTAGGCAACAGCAAGTTCTTC.

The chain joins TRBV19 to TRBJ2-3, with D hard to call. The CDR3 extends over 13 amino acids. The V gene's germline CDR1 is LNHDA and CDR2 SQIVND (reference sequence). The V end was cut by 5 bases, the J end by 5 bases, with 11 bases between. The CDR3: CASSARRRDTQYF. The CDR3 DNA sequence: TGTGCCAGTAGTGCGAGGAGAAGAGATACGCAGTATTTT.

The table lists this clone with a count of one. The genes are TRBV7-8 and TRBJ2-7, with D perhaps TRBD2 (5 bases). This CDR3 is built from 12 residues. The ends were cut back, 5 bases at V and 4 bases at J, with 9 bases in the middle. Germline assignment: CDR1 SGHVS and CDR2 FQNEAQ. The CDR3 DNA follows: TGTGCCAGCAGCCCCAGAGGGTACGAGCAGTACTTC. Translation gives CASSPRGYEQYF.

CDR3 nucleotide sequence: TGTGCCAGCAGCCAATTTGCGAACAGCTACGAGCAGTACTTC. Translating gives CASSQFANSYEQYF. The J gene is TRBJ2-7, the V gene TRBV16, with unresolved D. Germline V gives CDR1 KGHSY, CDR2 FQNENV. V was pared by 1 base and J by 3 bases, with 10 bases between. The CDR3 sequence is 14 residues long.

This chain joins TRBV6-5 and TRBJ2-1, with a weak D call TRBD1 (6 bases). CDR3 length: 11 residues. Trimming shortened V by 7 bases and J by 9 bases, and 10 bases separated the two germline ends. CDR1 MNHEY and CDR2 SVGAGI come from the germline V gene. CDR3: CASIRGSEQFF. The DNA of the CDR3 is TGTGCCAGCATAAGGGGGAGTGAGCAGTTCTTC.

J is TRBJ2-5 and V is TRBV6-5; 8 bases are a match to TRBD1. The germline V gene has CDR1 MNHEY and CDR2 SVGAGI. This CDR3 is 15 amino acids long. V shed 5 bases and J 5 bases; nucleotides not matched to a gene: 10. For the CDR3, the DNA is TGTGCCAGCAGTCCTGGACAGGGCTTAGGGGAGACCCAGTACTTC. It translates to CASSPGQGLGETQYF.

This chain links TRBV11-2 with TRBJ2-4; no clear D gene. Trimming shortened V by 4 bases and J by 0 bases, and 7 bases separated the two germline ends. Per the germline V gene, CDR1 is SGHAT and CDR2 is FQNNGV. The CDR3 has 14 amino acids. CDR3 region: CASSSRLAKNIQYF. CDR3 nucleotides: TGTGCCAGCAGCTCCAGACTAGCCAAAAACATTCAGTACTTC.

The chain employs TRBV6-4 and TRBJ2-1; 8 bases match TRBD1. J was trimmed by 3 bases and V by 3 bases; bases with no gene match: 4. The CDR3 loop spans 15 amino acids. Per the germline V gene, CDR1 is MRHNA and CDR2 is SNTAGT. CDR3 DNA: TGTGCCAGCAGTGAGGGGACAGGTTTCTACAATGAGCAGTTCTTC. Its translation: CASSEGTGFYNEQFF.

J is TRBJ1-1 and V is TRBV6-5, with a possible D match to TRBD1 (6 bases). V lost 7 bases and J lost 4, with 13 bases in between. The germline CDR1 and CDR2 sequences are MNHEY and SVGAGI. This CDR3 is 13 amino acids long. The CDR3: CASNAGAGTEAFF. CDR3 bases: TGTGCCAGCAATGCGGGGGCTGGCACTGAAGCTTTCTTT.

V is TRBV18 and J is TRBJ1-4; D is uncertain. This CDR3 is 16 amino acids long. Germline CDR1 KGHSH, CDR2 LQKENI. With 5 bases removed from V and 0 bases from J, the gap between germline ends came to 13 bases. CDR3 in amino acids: CASSFREAATNEKLFF. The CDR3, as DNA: TGTGCCAGCTCATTCCGGGAGGCGGCAACTAATGAAAAACTGTTTTTT.

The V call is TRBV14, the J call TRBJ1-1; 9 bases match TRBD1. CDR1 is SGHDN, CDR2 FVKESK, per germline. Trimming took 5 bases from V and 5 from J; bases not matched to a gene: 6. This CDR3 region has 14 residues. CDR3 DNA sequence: TGTGCCAGCAGCATCCGACAGGGGGTAACTGAAGCTTTCTTT. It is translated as CASSIRQGVTEAFF.

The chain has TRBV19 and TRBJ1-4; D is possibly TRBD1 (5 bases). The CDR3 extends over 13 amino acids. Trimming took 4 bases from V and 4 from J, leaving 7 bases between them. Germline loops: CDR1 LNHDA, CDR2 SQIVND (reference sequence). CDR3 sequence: CASSTGNNEKLFF. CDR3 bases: TGTGCCAGTAGTACAGGGAATAATGAAAAACTGTTTTTT.

CDR3 in amino acids: CASSLSGGALTGELFF. CDR3 nucleotide sequence: TGTGCCAGTTCTTTGAGCGGGGGGGCCTTAACCGGGGAGCTGTTTTTT. V gene TRBV19 combines with J gene TRBJ2-2, with 10 bases that match TRBD2. CDR1 is LNHDA, CDR2 SQIVND, per germline (reference sequence). V trimming: 8 bases; J trimming: 5 bases; junction bases outside the gene matches: 11. The length of the CDR3 is 16 residues.

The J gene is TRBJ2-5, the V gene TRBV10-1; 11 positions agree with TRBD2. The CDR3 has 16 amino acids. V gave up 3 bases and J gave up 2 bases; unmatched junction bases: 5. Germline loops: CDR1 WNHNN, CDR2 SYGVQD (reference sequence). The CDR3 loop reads CASSDGLAGKQETQYF. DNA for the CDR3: TGCGCCAGCAGTGATGGACTAGCGGGCAAACAAGAGACCCAGTACTTC.

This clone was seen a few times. CDR3 sequence: CASSPSRGGADTQYF. In nucleotides, the CDR3 is TGCGCCAGCAGCCCGAGCAGGGGTGGGGCAGATACGCAGTATTTT. V gene TRBV4-1 combines with J gene TRBJ2-3, with a possible D match to TRBD1 (6 bases). The germline gives CDR1 MGHRA, CDR2 YSYEKL. The CDR3 is 15 residues long. The V end lost 4 bases, the J end lost 4 bases, and 15 bases lay between the germline ends.

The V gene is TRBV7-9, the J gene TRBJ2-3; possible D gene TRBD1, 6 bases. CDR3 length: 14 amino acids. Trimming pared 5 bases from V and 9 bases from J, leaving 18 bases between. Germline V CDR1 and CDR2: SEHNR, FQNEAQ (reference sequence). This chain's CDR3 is CASSQLPPQGTQYF. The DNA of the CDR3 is TGTGCCAGCAGCCAACTTCCCCCACAGGGAACGCAGTATTTT. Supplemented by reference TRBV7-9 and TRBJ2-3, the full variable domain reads DTGVSQNPRHKITKRGQNVTFRCDPISEHNRLYWYRQTLGQGPEFLTYFQNEAQLEKSRLLSDRFSAERPKGSFSTLEIQRTEQGDSAMYLCASSQLPPQGTQYFGPGTRLTVL.

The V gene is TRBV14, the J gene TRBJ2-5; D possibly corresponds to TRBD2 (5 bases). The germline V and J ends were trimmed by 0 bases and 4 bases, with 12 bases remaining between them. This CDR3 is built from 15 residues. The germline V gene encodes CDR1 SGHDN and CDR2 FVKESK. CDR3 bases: TGTGCCAGCAGCCAAGACATCGGGGTTGGAGAGACCCAGTACTTC. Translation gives CASSQDIGVGETQYF.

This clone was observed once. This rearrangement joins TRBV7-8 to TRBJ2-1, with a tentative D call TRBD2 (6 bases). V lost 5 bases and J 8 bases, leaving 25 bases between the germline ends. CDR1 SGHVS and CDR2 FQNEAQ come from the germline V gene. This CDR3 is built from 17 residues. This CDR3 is CASSPEGTVQEVDEQFF. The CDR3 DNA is TGTGCCAGCAGCCCAGAGGGGACTGTCCAGGAGGTCGATGAGCAGTTCTTC.

The CDR3 here is CASSDRGTISGSNQPQHF. The DNA for the CDR3 is TGTGCCAGCAGTGACAGGGGCACGATATCGGGGAGCAATCAGCCCCAGCATTTT. The chain combines TRBV6-1 with TRBJ1-5, with a weak D call TRBD1 (6 bases). Between the trimmed V and J ends, which lost 3 bases and 1 base, there was a span of 19 bases. The CDR3 sequence is 18 residues long. The V gene's germline CDR1 is MNHNS and CDR2 SASEGT.

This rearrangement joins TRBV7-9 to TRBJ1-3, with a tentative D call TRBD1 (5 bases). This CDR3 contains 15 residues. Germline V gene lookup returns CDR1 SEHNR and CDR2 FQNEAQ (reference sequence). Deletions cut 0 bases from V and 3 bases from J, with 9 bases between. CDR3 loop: CASSLARGFGNTIYF. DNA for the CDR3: TGTGCCAGCAGCTTAGCTCGGGGGTTTGGAAACACCATATATTTT.